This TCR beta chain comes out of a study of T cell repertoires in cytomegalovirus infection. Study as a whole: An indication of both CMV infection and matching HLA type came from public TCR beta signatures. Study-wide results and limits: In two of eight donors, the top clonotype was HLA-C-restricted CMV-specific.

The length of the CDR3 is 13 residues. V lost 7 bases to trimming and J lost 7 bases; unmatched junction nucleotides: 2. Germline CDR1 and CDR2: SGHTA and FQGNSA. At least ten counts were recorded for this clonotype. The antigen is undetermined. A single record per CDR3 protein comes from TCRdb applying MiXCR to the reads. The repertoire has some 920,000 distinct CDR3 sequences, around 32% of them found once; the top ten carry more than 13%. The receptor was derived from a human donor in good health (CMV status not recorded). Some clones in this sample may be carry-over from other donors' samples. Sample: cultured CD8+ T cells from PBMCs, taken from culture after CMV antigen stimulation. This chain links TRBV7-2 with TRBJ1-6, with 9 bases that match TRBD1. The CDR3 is CASTDRGNSPLHF. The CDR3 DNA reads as TGTGCCAGCACCGACAGGGGGAATTCACCCCTCCACTTT.